This T cell receptor (beta chain) stems from a study of blood T cell repertoires in COVID-19. About the study: In each case, the material was cDNA or gDNA derived from T cells, B-cell-depleted T cells, or PBMCs.

The CDR3 runs 17 residues. CDR1 and CDR2 from the germline V gene are LGHNA and YNFKEQ. With V trimmed by 0 bases and J by 4 bases, 6 bases remained unmatched. During active infection, Seattle patients enrolled and were then monitored through disease. Clones were sequenced by immunoSEQ multiplex PCR, and TCRdb holds only the in-frame ones, with some missing. The sample lists 270,000 or so clones, under 90% occurring once. The genes are TRBV4-2 and TRBJ1-5; 10 positions match TRBD1. The sequencing input was peripheral blood. The clonotype originates from a woman in her 30s with COVID-19, enrolled during active disease. The CDR3: CASSQEGDRGVNQPQHF. The CDR3, as DNA: TGTGCCAGCAGCCAAGAAGGGGACAGGGGAGTTAATCAGCCCCAGCATTTT.